This is a list of T cell receptor beta chains from one sample in a study of blood T cell repertoires in COVID-19. TCRdb's copy holds only in-frame clones and misses some; the assay was immunoSEQ multiplex PCR. The data hold hundreds of thousands of clones, with 80% to 90% observed a single time. Material: peripheral blood. Receptors were obtained from a woman under 30 with acute or convalescent COVID-19. CDR3s leave out the opening cysteine and the closing phenylalanine or tryptophan. Fields, in order: V gene, CDR3 protein.

V: TRBV7-2; CDR3: ASSPDRASPLH
V: TRBV9; CDR3: ASSVGLAGGSSYEQY
V: TRBV19; CDR3: ASSIGSVQTKNIQY
V: TRBV19; CDR3: ASRAYRGYGELF
V: TRBV29-1; CDR3: SVFTGGGKFTYNEQF
V: TRBV4-1; CDR3: ASSHEGAGGRFTEAF
V: TRBV7-2; CDR3: ASRFRQGGQPQH
V: TRBV6-2/TRBV6-3; CDR3: ASSPFLAGSLTDTQY
V: TRBV4-3; CDR3: ASSQVVPQGAEAF
V: TRBV9; CDR3: ASSVGQGVMNTEAF
V: TRBV18; CDR3: ASSAQTGDTYGYT
V: TRBV11-3; CDR3: ASGNTAPGTGELF
V: TRBV9; CDR3: ASSVAGDRVGDEQF
V: TRBV9; CDR3: ASSVDRDLYGYT
V: TRBV6-5; CDR3: ASRATGWGNEQF
V: TRBV28; CDR3: ASSIRDWYDRNQPQH
V: TRBV2; CDR3: ASSGRGNSNQPQH
V: TRBV3-1/TRBV3-2; CDR3: ASSQAGNSGNTIY
V: TRBV7-9; CDR3: ASAPSQGIILVAGNTIY
V: TRBV30; CDR3: AWSVSGTHNEKLF
V: TRBV2; CDR3: ASRRNRDTNEKLF
V: TRBV2; CDR3: ASHRDSYSPLH
V: TRBV6-4; CDR3: ASSDGQPGELF
V: TRBV11-3; CDR3: ASSLDRDGGSNTYEQY
V: TRBV9; CDR3: ASSSGQELGPQH
V: TRBV5-5; CDR3: ASSSRGSGGHFQPQH
V: TRBV12-3/TRBV12-4; CDR3: ASSFGGFGYT
V: TRBV5-6; CDR3: ASSPRVEMNTEAF
V: TRBV7-3; CDR3: ASSLAGGETDTQY
V: TRBV5-1; CDR3: ASSSPGRYEQY
V: TRBV2; CDR3: ASSVGQGPYNEQF
V: TRBV6-2/TRBV6-3; CDR3: ASSYSNMNTEAF
V: TRBV6-5; CDR3: ASSRGRGQTEAF
V: TRBV6-5; CDR3: ASSLGHSQPQH
V: TRBV5-1; CDR3: ASSLRGNYT
V: TRBV6-6; CDR3: ASSRGQTNTGELF
V: TRBV9; CDR3: ASSDTGGFYGYT
V: TRBV9; CDR3: ASSATSGGASNTGELF
V: TRBV4-1; CDR3: ASSQGGLAVSYEQY
V: TRBV24-1; CDR3: ATSDLFHGGPDTQY
V: TRBV7-2; CDR3: ASSLYGIANYGYT
V: TRBV28; CDR3: ASSLPGQSSGNTIY
V: TRBV30; CDR3: AWSNRDRQY
V: TRBV9; CDR3: ASSVGIAGLYNEQF
V: TRBV7-2; CDR3: ASSLGPEIHSPLH
V: TRBV11-2; CDR3: ASSLDRGGGYT
V: TRBV9; CDR3: ASSATGDQPQH
V: TRBV6-5; CDR3: ASSYSTRHGYT